This TCR beta chain is from a study of blood T cells in healthy people across ages. Then a second PCR, running roughly 7 to 11 cycles, was carried out with a sample-barcoded 5' primer and a J-beta primer mix. TCRdb fed the 5' RACE reads into MiXCR, producing one record per CDR3 protein. The sample consists of over 600,000 distinct CDR3 sequences, roughly 21% of them appearing once. V was pared by 3 bases and J by 4 bases, with 8 bases between. Germline CDR1 reads MNHEY; CDR2 reads SVGEGT. This CDR3 contains 13 residues. The authors extracted at least 5 micrograms of total RNA per sample. The clonotype was recovered from a man aged 70-80 years in good health. The sequencing input was blood. The chain uses TRBV6-2 or TRBV6-3 and TRBJ2-3; D gene uncertain. In nucleotides, the CDR3 is TGTGCCAGCAGTTATGAGGCCTCAGATACGCAGTATTTT. It translates to CASSYEASDTQYF.